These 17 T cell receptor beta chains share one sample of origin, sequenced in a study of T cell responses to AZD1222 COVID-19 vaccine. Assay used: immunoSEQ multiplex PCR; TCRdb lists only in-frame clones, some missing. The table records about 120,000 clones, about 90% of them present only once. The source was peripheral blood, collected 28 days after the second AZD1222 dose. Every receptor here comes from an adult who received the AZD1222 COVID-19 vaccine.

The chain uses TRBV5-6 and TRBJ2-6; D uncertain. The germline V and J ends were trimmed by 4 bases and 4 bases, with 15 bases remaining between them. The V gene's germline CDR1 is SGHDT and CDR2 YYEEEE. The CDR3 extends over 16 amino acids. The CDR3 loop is CASSPTVLAGANVLTF. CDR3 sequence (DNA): TGTGCCAGCAGCCCCACGGTCTTGGCAGGGGCCAACGTCCTGACTTTC.

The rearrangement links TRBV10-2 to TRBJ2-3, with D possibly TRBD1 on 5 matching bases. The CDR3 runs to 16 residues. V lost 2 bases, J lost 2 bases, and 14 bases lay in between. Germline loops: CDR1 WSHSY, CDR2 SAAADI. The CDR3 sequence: CASSEPWAGHTDTQYF. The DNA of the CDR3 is TGCGCCAGCAGTGAGCCGTGGGCAGGACACACAGATACGCAGTATTTT.

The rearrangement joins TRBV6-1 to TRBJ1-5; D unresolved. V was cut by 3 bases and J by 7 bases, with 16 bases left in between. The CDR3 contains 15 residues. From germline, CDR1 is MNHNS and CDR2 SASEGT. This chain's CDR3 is CASSDSWVSVQPQHF. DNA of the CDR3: TGTGCCAGCAGTGATTCGTGGGTGAGCGTGCAGCCCCAGCATTTT.

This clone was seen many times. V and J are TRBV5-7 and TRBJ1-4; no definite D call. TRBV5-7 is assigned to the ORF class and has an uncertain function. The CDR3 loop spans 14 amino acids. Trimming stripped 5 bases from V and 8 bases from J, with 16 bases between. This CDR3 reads CASRVPEDGEKLFF. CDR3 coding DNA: TGTGCCAGCAGGGTCCCTGAGGATGGCGAAAAACTGTTTTTT.

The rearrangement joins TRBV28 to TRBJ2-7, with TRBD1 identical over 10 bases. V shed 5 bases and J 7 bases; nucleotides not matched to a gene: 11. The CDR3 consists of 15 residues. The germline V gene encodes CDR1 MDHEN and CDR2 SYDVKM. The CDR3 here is CASSASGQGRGEQYF. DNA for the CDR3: TGTGCCAGCAGTGCGTCGGGACAGGGGAGGGGGGAGCAGTACTTC.

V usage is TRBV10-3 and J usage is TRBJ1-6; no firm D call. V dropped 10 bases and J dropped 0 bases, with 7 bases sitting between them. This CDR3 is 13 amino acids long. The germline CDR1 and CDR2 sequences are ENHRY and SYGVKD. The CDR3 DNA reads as TGTGCCAGCCGGGGCTCCTATAATTCACCCCTCCACTTT. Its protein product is CASRGSYNSPLHF.

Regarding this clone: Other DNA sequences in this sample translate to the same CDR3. CDR3 loop: CASSLEAGGIHNEQFF. CDR3 nucleotide sequence: TGTGCCAGCAGCTTAGAGGCGGGAGGGATCCACAATGAGCAGTTCTTC. The rearrangement joins TRBV11-3 to TRBJ2-1, with 9 nucleotides matching TRBD2. After removal of 0 bases from V and 5 bases from J, the junction contained 5 bases not matched to a gene. The CDR3 loop spans 16 amino acids. The V gene's germline CDR1 is SGHNT and CDR2 YENEEA.

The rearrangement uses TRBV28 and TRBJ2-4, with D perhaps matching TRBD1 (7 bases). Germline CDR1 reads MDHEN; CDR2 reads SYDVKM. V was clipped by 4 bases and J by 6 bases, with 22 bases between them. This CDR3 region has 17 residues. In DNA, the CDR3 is TGTGCCAGCAGTTATCCGGCATTTGGAGGGGGCGGAAACATTCAGTACTTC. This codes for CASSYPAFGGGGNIQYF.

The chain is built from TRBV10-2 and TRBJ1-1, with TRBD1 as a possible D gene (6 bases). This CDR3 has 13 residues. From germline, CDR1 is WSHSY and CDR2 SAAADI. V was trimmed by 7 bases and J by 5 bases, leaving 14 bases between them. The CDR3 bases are TGCGCCAGCAATGAAGGAGGGGGGACTGAAGCTTTCTTT. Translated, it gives CASNEGGGTEAFF.

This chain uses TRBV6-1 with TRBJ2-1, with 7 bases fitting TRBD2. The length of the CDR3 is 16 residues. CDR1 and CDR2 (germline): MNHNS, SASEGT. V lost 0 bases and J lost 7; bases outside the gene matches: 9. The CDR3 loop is CASSEAASSGWNEQFF. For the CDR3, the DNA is TGTGCCAGCAGTGAAGCTGCGTCTAGCGGCTGGAATGAGCAGTTCTTC.

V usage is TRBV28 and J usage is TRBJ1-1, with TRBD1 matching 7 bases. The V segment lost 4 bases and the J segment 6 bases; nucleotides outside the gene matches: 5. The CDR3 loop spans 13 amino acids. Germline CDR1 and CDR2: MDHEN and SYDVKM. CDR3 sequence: CASSSPQGAEAFF. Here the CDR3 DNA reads TGTGCCAGCAGTTCCCCTCAGGGGGCTGAAGCTTTCTTT.

CDR3 DNA: TGTGCCAGCAGCATCAGGACTCGGGCGGTAGATACGCAGTATTTT. Translated, it gives CASSIRTRAVDTQYF. The V and J genes are TRBV11-2 and TRBJ2-3, with a possible D match to TRBD2 (5 bases). V was trimmed by 5 bases and J by 5 bases, leaving 17 bases between them. The CDR3 consists of 15 residues. The V gene's germline CDR1 is SGHAT and CDR2 FQNNGV.

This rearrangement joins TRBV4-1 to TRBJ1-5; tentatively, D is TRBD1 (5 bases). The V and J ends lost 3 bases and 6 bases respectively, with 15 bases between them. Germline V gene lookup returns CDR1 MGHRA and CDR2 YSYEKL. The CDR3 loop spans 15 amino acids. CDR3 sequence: CASSQNLGAFQPQHF. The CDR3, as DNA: TGCGCCAGCAGCCAGAATTTAGGGGCCTTTCAGCCCCAGCATTTT.

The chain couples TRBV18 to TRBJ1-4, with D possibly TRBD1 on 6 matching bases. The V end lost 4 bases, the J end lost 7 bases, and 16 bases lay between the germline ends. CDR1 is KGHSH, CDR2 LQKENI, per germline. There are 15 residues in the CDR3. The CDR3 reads CASSRSRGLSEKLFF. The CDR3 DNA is TGTGCCAGCTCACGATCCAGGGGTCTTAGTGAAAAACTGTTTTTT.

CDR3 region: CASSLNSPANTGELFF. CDR3 in DNA: TGTGCCAGCAGCTTAAACAGCCCCGCGAACACCGGGGAGCTGTTTTTT. V usage is TRBV11-2 and J usage is TRBJ2-2; D not resolved. Germline CDR1 is SGHAT and CDR2 is FQNNGV. This CDR3 has 16 residues. With 2 bases removed from V and 0 bases from J, the gap between germline ends came to 10 bases.

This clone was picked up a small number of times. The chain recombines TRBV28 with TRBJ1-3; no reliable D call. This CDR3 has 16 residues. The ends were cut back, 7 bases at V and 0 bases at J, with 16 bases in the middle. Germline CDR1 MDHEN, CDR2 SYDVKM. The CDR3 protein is CASIPRRPISGNTIYF. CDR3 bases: TGTGCCAGCATCCCAAGGAGGCCTATCTCTGGAAACACCATATATTTT.

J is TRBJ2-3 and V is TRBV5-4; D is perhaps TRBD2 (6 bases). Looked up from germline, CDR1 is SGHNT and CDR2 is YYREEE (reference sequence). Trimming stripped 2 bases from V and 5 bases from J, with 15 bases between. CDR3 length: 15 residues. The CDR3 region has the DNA TGTGCCAGCAGCTTAGGAGGGAGTGTGGGAGATACGCAGTATTTT. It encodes CASSLGGSVGDTQYF.